This record covers a single T cell receptor (beta chain). As yet, its antigen is unknown. This sample is drawn from a study of response to subunit inactivated influenza vaccine. Findings of the study overall: New T cells are recruited in small numbers by each seasonal influenza vaccination, according to the authors' suggestion.

MiXCR, run by TCRdb on the RT-PCR reads, gives a single entry per CDR3 protein. The sample lists fewer than 800,000 distinct CDR3 sequences, about a sixth occurring once. This receptor was obtained from a man aged 45-65 years who received an inactivated influenza vaccine. Specimen: PBMCs from blood, collected roughly 13 days after vaccination.

CDR3 amino acids: CASTSSRDTQYF. The CDR3, as DNA: TGTGCCAGCACCAGTTCCCGCGATACGCAGTATTTT. This chain links TRBV6-2 or TRBV6-3 with TRBJ2-3; D remains unclear. Trimming shortened V by 7 bases and J by 6 bases, and 11 bases separated the two germline ends. Germline assignment: CDR1 MNHEY and CDR2 SVGEGT. The CDR3 totals 12 residues.